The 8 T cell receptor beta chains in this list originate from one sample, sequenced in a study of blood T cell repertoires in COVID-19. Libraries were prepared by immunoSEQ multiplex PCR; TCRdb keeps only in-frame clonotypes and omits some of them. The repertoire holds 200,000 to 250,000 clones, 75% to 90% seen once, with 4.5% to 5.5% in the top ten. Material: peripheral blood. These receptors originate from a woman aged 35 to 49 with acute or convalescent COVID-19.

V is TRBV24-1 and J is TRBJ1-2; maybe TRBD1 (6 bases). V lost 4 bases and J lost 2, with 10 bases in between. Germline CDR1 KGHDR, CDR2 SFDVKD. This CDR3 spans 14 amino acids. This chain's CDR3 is CATSDQTGNYGYTF. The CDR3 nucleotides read TGTGCCACCAGTGACCAAACAGGGAACTATGGCTACACCTTC.

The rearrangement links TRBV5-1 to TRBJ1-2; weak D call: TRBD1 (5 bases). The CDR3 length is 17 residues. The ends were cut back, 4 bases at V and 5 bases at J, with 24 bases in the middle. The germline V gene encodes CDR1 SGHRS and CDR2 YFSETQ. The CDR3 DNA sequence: TGCGCCAGCAGCCTTAACTCGGACACAATAAGGAAATATGGCTACACCTTC. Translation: CASSLNSDTIRKYGYTF.

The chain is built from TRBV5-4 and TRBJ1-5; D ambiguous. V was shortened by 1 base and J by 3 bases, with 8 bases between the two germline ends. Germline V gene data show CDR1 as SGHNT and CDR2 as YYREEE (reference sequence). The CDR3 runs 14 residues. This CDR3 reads CASSLRGINQPQHF. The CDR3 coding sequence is TGTGCCAGCAGCTTGCGGGGTATCAATCAGCCCCAGCATTTT.

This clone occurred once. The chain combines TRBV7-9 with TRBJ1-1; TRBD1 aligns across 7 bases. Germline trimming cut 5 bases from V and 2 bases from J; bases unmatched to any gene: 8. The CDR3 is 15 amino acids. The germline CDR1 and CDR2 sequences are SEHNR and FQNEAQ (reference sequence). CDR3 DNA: TGTGCCAGCAGCGTCCGACAGGGAACCAACACTGAAGCTTTCTTT. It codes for CASSVRQGTNTEAFF.

The CDR3, as DNA: TGTGCCAGCAGTTTCTCAGGGGTTGAAAAACTGTTTTTT. Translating gives CASSFSGVEKLFF. This chain uses TRBV12-3 or TRBV12-4 with TRBJ1-4; possibly TRBD1 for D (6 bases). V lost 3 bases and J lost 7, with 9 bases in between. The length of the CDR3 is 13 residues.

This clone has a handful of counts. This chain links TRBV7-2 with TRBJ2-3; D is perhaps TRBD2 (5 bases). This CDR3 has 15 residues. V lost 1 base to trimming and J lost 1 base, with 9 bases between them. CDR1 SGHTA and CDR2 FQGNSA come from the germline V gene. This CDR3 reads CASSLGQAGTDTQYF. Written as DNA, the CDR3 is TGTGCCAGCAGCTTAGGGCAAGCGGGCACAGATACGCAGTATTTT.

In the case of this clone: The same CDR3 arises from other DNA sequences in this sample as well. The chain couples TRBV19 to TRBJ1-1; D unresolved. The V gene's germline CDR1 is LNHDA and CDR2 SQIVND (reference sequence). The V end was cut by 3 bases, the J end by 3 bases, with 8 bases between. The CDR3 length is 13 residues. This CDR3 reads CASSITGDTEAFF. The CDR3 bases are TGTGCCAGTAGTATCACCGGGGACACTGAAGCTTTCTTT. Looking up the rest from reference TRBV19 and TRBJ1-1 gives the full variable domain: DGGITQSPKYLFRKEGQNVTLSCEQNLNHDAMYWYRQDPGQGLRLIYYSQIVNDFQKGDIAEGYSVSREKKESFPLTVTSAQKNPTAFYLCASSITGDTEAFFGQGTRLTVV.

CDR3 amino acids: CASSARDRAPSNTEAFF. DNA for the CDR3: TGTGCCAGCAGCGCCCGGGACAGGGCCCCTTCGAACACTGAAGCTTTCTTT. The V gene is TRBV21-1, the J gene TRBJ1-1; TRBD1 was called by the table and not checked on the DNA. TRBV21-1 represents a pseudogene. The CDR3 is 17 amino acids.